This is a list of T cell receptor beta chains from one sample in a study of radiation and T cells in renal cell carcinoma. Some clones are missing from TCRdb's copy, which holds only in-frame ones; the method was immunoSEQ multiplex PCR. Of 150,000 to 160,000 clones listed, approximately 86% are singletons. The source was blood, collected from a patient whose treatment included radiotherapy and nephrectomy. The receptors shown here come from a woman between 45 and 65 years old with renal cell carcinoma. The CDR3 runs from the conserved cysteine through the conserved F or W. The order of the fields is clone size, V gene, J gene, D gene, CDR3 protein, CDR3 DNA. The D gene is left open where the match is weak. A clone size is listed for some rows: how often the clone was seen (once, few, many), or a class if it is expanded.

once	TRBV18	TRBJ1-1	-	CASSPRGLAEAFF	TGTGCCAGCTCACCACGGGGGTTGGCTGAAGCTTTCTTT
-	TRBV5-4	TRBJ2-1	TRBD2	CASSYISGGRDEQFF	TGTGCCAGCAGCTATATTAGCGGGGGGCGGGATGAGCAGTTCTTC
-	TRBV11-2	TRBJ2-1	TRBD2	CASSGPGLAGAYNEQFF	TGTGCCAGCAGCGGACCGGGACTAGCGGGGGCCTACAATGAGCAGTTCTTC
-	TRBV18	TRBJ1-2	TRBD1	CASSPGQGATGYTF	TGTGCCAGCTCACCGGGACAGGGGGCGACGGGCTACACCTTC
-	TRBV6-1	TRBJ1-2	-	CASSEVELAYGYAF	TGTGCCAGCAGTGAGGTCGAACTAGCCTATGGCTACGCCTTC
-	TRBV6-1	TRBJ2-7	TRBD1	CASGQAYEQYF	TGTGCCAGCGGACAGGCCTACGAGCAGTACTTC
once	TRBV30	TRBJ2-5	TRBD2	CAWDTSGGARETQYF	TGTGCCTGGGATACTAGCGGGGGGGCTCGAGAGACCCAGTACTTC
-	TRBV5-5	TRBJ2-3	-	CASSLGQSSTDTQYF	TGTGCCAGCAGCTTAGGACAGAGTAGCACAGATACGCAGTATTTT
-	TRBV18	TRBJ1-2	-	CASSLIGYTF	TGTGCCAGCTCCCTGATTGGCTACACCTTC
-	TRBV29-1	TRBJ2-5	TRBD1	CSVEATGGETQYF	TGCAGCGTTGAAGCGACAGGGGGAGAGACCCAGTACTTC
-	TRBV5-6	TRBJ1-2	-	CASSYGGRGYTF	TGTGCCAGCAGCTACGGCGGAAGAGGCTACACCTTC
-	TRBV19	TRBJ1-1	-	CASSPRTPNTEAFF	TGTGCCAGTAGTCCCCGGACACCGAACACTGAAGCTTTCTTT
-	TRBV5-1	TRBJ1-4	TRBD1	CASSLQGGTNEKLFF	TGCGCCAGCAGCTTACAGGGGGGGACTAATGAAAAACTGTTTTTT
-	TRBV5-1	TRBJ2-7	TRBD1	CASSFPGQGRSYEQYF	TGCGCCAGCAGCTTTCCGGGACAGGGGCGCTCCTACGAGCAGTACTTC
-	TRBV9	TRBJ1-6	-	CASSPRPDNSPLHF	TGTGCCAGCAGCCCCCGGCCAGATAATTCACCCCTCCACTTT
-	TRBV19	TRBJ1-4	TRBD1	CASGIWTGDNEKLFF	TGTGCCAGTGGTATTTGGACAGGGGATAATGAAAAACTGTTTTTT
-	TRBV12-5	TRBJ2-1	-	CASGLVLTAGGPYNEQFF	TGTGCTAGTGGTTTGGTACTGACAGCAGGCGGCCCCTACAATGAGCAGTTCTTC
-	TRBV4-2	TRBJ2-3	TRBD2	CASSQTLAGATDTQYF	TGTGCCAGCAGCCAAACGTTAGCGGGGGCCACAGATACGCAGTATTTT
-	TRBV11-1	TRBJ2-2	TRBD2	CASSQGLAGVNTGELFF	TGTGCCAGCAGTCAGGGACTAGCGGGCGTTAACACCGGGGAGCTGTTTTTT
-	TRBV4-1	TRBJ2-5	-	CASRPTGQETQYF	TGCGCCAGCAGACCGACAGGCCAAGAGACCCAGTACTTC
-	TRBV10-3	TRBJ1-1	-	CAIRGQSPAEAFF	TGTGCCATCAGGGGGCAGTCCCCCGCTGAAGCTTTCTTT
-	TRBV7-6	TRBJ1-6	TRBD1	CASSRTGEGRPLHF	TGTGCCAGCAGCAGAACAGGGGAGGGTAGGCCCCTCCACTTT
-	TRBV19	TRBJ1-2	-	CASSISQTTYGYTF	TGTGCCAGTAGTATCTCACAGACCACCTATGGCTACACCTTC
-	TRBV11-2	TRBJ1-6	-	CASSNLVQGSSPLHF	TGTGCCAGCAGCAACTTAGTCCAGGGCAGTTCACCCCTCCACTTT
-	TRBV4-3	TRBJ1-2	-	CASSQERRQTYGYTF	TGCGCCAGCAGCCAAGAGAGGAGACAGACCTATGGCTACACCTTC
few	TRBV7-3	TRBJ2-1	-	CASSLSWQPYNEQFF	TGTGCCAGCAGCTTATCGTGGCAGCCCTACAATGAGCAGTTCTTC
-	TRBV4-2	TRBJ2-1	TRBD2	CASSLSGAGGSYNEQFF	TGTGCCAGCAGCCTTAGCGGGGCGGGGGGCTCCTACAATGAGCAGTTCTTC
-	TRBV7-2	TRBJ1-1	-	CASSLGTVGAFF	TGTGCCAGCAGCTTAGGGACAGTTGGGGCTTTCTTT
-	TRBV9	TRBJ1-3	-	CASSASGGNTIYF	TGTGCCAGCAGCGCGTCAGGGGGAAACACCATATATTTT
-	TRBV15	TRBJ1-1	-	CATSRDTLRENTEAFF	TGTGCCACCAGCAGAGATACCTTGAGGGAGAACACTGAAGCTTTCTTT
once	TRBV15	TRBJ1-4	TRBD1	CATATLSVRGNEKLFF	TGTGCCACCGCCACCCTGTCGGTCAGGGGGAATGAAAAACTGTTTTTT
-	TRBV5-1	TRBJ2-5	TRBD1	CASSFGTGGQETQYF	TGCGCCAGCAGCTTCGGGACAGGGGGCCAAGAGACCCAGTACTTC
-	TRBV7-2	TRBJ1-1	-	CASSPPLGYTEAFF	TGTGCCAGCAGCCCCCCGTTAGGGTACACTGAAGCTTTCTTT
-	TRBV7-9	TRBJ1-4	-	CASSSGATNEKLFF	TGTGCCAGCAGTTCGGGAGCAACTAATGAAAAACTGTTTTTT
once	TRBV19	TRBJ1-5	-	CASSALGHGQPQHF	TGTGCCAGTAGTGCGTTAGGGCATGGTCAGCCCCAGCATTTT
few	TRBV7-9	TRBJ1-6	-	CASSSRGGILHF	TGTGCCAGCAGCTCGAGAGGGGGGATCCTCCACTTT
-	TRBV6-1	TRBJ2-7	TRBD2	CASSEKTSGGEPSYEQYF	TGTGCCAGCAGTGAGAAAACTAGCGGGGGGGAACCGTCCTACGAGCAGTACTTC
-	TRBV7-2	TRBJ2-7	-	CASSSGGPYEQYF	TGTGCCAGCAGCTCCGGGGGGCCCTACGAGCAGTACTTC
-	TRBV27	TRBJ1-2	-	CASSLREGRGGYTF	TGTGCCAGCAGTTTACGGGAGGGGAGGGGTGGCTACACCTTC
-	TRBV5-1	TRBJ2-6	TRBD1	CASQVGGQGFLGANVLTF	TGCGCCAGCCAGGTTGGGGGACAGGGATTCCTCGGGGCCAACGTCCTGACTTTC
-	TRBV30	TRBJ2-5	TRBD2	CARRGLAEQETQYF	TGTGCCCGCCGGGGACTAGCGGAACAAGAGACCCAGTACTTC
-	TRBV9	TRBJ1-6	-	CASSVPNSPLHF	TGTGCCAGCAGCGTCCCGAATTCACCCCTCCACTTT
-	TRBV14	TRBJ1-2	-	CASSQTRPFMNGYTF	TGTGCCAGCAGCCAAACCAGACCGTTCATGAATGGCTACACCTTC
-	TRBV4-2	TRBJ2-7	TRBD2	CASSQEIAGAYEQYF	TGTGCCAGCAGCCAAGAGATAGCGGGGGCCTACGAGCAGTACTTC
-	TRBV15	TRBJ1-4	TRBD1	CATSRDWTGEEGEKLFF	TGTGCCACCAGCAGAGATTGGACAGGGGAAGAGGGTGAAAAACTGTTTTTT
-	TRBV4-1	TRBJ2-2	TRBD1	CASSLRTGDTGELFF	TGCGCCAGCAGCCTAAGGACAGGGGACACCGGGGAGCTGTTTTTT
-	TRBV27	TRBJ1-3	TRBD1	CASRPVRTGVTGNTIYF	TGTGCCAGCCGCCCGGTTAGGACAGGGGTTACTGGAAACACCATATATTTT
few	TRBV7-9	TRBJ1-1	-	CASSPPGRLNTEAFF	TGTGCCAGCAGCCCCCCGGGACGGTTGAACACTGAAGCTTTCTTT